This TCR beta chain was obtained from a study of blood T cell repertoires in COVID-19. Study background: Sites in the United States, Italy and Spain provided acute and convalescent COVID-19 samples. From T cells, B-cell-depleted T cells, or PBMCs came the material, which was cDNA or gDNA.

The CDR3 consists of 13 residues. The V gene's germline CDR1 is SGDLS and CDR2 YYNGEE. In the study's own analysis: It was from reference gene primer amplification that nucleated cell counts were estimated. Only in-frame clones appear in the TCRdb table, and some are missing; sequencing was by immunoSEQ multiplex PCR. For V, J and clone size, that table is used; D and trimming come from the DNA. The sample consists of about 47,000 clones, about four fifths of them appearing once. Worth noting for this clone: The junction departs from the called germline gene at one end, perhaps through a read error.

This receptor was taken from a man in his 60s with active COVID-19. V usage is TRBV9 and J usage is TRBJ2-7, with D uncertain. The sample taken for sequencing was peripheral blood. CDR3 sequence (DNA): TGTGCCAGCAGCCTTGGGCCCTCCCACGAGCAGTACTTC. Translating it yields CASSLGPSHEQYF.